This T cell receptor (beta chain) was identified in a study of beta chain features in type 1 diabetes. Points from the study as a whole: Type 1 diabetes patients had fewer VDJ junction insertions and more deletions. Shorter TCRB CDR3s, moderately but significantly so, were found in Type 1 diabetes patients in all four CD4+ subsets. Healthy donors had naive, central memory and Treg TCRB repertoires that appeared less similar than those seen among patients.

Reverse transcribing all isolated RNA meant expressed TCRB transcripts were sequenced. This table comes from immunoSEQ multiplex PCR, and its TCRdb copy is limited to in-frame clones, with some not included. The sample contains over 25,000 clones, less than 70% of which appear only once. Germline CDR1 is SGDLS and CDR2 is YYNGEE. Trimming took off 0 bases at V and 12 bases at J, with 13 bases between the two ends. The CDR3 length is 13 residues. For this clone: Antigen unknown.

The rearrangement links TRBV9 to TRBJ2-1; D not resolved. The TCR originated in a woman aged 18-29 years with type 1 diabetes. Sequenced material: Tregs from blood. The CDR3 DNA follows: TGTGCCAGCAGCGTAGGAGCGACTTCCGGGCAGTTCTTC. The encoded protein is CASSVGATSGQFF.